This paragraph reports one T cell receptor beta chain. This entry belongs to a study of blood T cell repertoires in COVID-19. About the research overall: Specimens from acute and convalescent COVID-19 originated in the United States, Italy and Spain.

Data came from immunoSEQ multiplex PCR; TCRdb stores just in-frame clones and leaves some out. The sample holds fewer than 250,000 clones, roughly 91% seen once. V lost 2 bases, J lost 3 bases, and 10 bases lay in between. Looked up from germline, CDR1 is SGHTA and CDR2 is FQGTGA. This CDR3 spans 14 amino acids. The sample comprised peripheral blood. The clonotype originates from a man aged 25 to 40 with COVID-19, enrolled during active disease. The chain links TRBV7-3 to TRBJ1-2; TRBD1 is a possible D gene (6 bases). The CDR3 DNA sequence: TGTGCCAGCAGCTTATGGCACAGGGACTATGGCTACACCTTC. Residues: CASSLWHRDYGYTF. Using reference TRBV7-3 and TRBJ1-2 for the parts outside the CDR3, the full variable domain is GAGVSQTPSNKVTEKGKYVELRCDPISGHTALYWYRQSLGQGPEFLIYFQGTGAADDSGLPNDRFFAVRPEGSVSTLKIQRTERGDSAVYLCASSLWHRDYGYTFGSGTRLTVV.